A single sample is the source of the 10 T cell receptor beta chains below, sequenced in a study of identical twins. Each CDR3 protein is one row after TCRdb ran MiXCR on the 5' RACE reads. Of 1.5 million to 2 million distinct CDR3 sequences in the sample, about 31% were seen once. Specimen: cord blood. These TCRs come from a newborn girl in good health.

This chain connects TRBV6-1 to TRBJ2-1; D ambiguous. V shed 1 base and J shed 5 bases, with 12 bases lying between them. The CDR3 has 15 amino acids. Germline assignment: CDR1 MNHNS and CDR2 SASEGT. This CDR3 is CASSEVPDKDNEQFF. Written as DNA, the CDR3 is TGTGCCAGCAGTGAAGTCCCCGACAAAGACAATGAGCAGTTCTTC.

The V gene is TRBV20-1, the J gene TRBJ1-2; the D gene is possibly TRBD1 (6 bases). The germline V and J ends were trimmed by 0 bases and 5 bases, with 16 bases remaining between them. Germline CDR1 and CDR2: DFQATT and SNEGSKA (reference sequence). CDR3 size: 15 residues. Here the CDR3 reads CSARDPGQRTYGYTF. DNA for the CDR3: TGCAGTGCTAGAGATCCTGGACAGCGGACGTATGGCTACACCTTC.

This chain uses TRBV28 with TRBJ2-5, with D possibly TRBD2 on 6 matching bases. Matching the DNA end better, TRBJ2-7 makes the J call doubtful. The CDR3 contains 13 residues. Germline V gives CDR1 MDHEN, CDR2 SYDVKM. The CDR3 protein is CASSTWGDGEQYF. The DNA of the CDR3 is TGTGCCAGCAGTACATGGGGGGACGGCGAGCAGTACTTC.

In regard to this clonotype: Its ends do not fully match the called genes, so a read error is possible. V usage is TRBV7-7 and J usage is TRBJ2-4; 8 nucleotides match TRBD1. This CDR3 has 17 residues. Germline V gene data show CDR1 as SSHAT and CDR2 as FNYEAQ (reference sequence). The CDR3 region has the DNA TGTGCTAGCAGCTACTCGACAGGGGCTTTAGCCAAAAACATTCAGTACTTC. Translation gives CASSYSTGALAKNIQYF.

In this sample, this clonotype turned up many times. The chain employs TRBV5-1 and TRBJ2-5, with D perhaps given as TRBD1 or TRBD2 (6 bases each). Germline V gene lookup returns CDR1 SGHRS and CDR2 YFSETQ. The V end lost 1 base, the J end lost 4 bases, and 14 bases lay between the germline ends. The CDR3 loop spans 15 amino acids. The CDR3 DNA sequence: TGCGCCAGCAGCTTGTTCTCGGGGGCCGGAGAGACCCAGTACTTC. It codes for CASSLFSGAGETQYF.

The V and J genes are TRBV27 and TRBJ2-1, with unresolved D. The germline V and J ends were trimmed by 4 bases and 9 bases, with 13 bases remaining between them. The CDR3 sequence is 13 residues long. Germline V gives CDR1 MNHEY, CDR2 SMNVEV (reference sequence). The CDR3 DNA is TGTGCCAGCAGTTCCCGTGACACGAGTGAGCAGTTCTTC. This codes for CASSSRDTSEQFF.

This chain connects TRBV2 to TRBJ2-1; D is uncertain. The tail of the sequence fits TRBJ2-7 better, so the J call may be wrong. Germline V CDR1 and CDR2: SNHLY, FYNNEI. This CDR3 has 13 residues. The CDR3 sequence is CAIQEPPYNEQYF. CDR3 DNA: TGTGCCATCCAGGAGCCGCCCTACAATGAGCAGTACTTC.

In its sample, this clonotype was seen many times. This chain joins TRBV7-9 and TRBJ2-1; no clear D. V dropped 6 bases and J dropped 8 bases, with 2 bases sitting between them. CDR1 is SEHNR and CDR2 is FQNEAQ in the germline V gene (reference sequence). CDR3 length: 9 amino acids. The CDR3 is CASSDEQFF. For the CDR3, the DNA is TGTGCCAGCAGTGATGAGCAGTTCTTC.

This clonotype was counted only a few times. The CDR3 protein is CASSETSLIIMNEQFF. DNA for the CDR3: TGTGCCAGCAGTGAGACTAGCCTAATAATAATGAATGAGCAGTTCTTC. This sequence joins TRBV2 and TRBJ2-1, with TRBD2 identical over 7 bases. V lost 3 bases to trimming and J lost 7 bases; unmatched junction nucleotides: 12. The CDR3 length is 16 residues. Germline CDR1 and CDR2: SNHLY and FYNNEI.

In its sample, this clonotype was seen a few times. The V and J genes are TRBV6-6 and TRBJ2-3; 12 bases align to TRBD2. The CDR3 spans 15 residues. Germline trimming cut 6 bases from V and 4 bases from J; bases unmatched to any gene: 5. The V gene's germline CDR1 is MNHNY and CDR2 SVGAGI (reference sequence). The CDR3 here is CASRWTSGIADTQYF. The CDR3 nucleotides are TGTGCCAGCAGGTGGACTAGCGGGATCGCAGATACGCAGTATTTT.